Presented here are 5 T cell receptor beta chains from one specimen sequenced in a study of regulatory T cells in long-lasting Graves disease (dated by TCRdb to the early 2020s). Interpreted using the paper, the time point label stands for: persistent/refractory GD, antithyroid drugs over 5 years with positive TRAb. For both TCR sequencing and RNA sequencing, RNA was extracted from PBMCs using TRIzol. The library relied on multiplex PCR. Sequencing was performed on an Illumina HiSeq 4000. To build TCR beta libraries, CDR3 regions were amplified by Arm-PCR using iRepertoire HTBI primers. The public reads were run again by TCRdb, first through fastp at Q25 and then through MiXCR, and only productive beta chains were kept. Here each entry gathers all rows of one CDR3 protein and keeps the most common genes and DNA. Present in this sample are 390,000 or so distinct CDR3 sequences, more than 20% of which were seen just once. The leading ten clones occupy around 30% of the sample.

Specimen: peripheral blood mononuclear cells (PBMCs), collected when the disease was refractory, from a patient treated with antithyroid drugs. The source of these receptors is a woman aged 40 to 50 with Graves disease. Donor details come from another sample of the same person, matched by shared clones.

This clonotype was found many times. The chain carries TRBV28 and TRBJ2-7; the D gene is possibly TRBD1 (6 bases). Between the trimmed V and J ends, which lost 5 bases and 9 bases, there was a span of 26 bases. The V gene's germline CDR1 is MDHEN and CDR2 SYDVKM. The CDR3 length is 16 residues. The CDR3 is CASSPRTDDTSSGQYF. CDR3 DNA sequence: TGTGCCAGCAGTCCTAGGACAGATGACACTTCGAGTGGGCAGTACTTC.

The table lists this clonotype with a few counts. The chain links TRBV3-1 to TRBJ1-5; D gene uncertain. Trimming shortened V by 3 bases and J by 1 base, and 13 bases separated the two germline ends. This CDR3 spans 16 amino acids. Germline V CDR1 and CDR2: LGHDT, YNNKEL (reference sequence). The CDR3 sequence: CASSHRYSNSNQPQHF. DNA of the CDR3: TGTGCCAGCAGCCACCGCTACTCGAACAGCAATCAGCCCCAGCATTTT.

Ten or more counts support this clonotype. The chain links TRBV28 to TRBJ2-1; 7 bases agree with TRBD2. V lost 6 bases to trimming and J lost 0 bases; unmatched junction nucleotides: 5. The germline V gene has CDR1 MDHEN and CDR2 SYDVKM. This CDR3 region has 15 residues. In DNA form, the CDR3 reads TGTGCCAGCAGCTTAGGCGGGGGCTCCTACAATGAGCAGTTCTTC. Protein sequence: CASSLGGGSYNEQFF.

This clonotype was recorded at least ten times. The V gene is TRBV12-3 or TRBV12-4, the J gene TRBJ2-5; the match to TRBD1 covers 10 bases. The CDR3 runs to 15 residues. The V gene end was trimmed by 3 bases and the J gene end by 3 bases; junction bases not matched to a gene: 4. The CDR3 DNA sequence: TGTGCCAGCAGTTTTACCGGGACAGGGGAAGAGACCCAGTACTTC. Translated, it gives CASSFTGTGEETQYF.

The V call is TRBV5-5, the J call TRBJ2-1; TRBD2 matches at 11 bases. The CDR3 contains 19 residues. CDR1 and CDR2 from the germline V gene are SGHKS and YYEKEE (reference sequence). Trimming cost V 2 bases and J 4 bases; bases outside gene matches: 14. The CDR3 sequence: CASSFLGLAGPSSYNEQFF. In DNA, the CDR3 is TGTGCCAGCAGCTTTCTCGGACTAGCGGGCCCTTCCTCGTACAATGAGCAGTTCTTC.